This TCR beta chain was obtained from a study of T cell repertoires and Cas9 in healthy adults. Study as a whole: Characterization of SpCas9-reactive CD4 and CD8 T cells covered multi-effector potency, cytotoxicity and lineage. Overall study findings and caveats: SpCas9-reactive regulatory T cells reportedly mitigated SpCas9-reactive effector T cells in vitro.

The data were produced by immunoSEQ multiplex PCR, yet TCRdb's version contains in-frame clones alone and is incomplete. The sample consists of more than 13,000 clones, about nine tenths of them appearing once. After removal of 4 bases from V and 8 bases from J, the junction contained 5 bases not matched to a gene. There are 14 residues in the CDR3. Germline V gene data show CDR1 as SGHNT and CDR2 as YYREEE (reference sequence). Comment on this clone: The antigen remains unidentified.

The chain combines TRBV5-4 with TRBJ1-6, with 8 positions matching TRBD1. The sample taken for sequencing was Tregs (CD4+, CD25+, CD127-, CD137-, CD154-) from PBMCs; culture status not recorded. The clonotype was recovered from a human donor in good health. CDR3 nucleotide sequence: TGTGCCAGCAGCCAACAGGGGGAGGATTCACCCCTCCACTTT. The encoded protein is CASSQQGEDSPLHF.